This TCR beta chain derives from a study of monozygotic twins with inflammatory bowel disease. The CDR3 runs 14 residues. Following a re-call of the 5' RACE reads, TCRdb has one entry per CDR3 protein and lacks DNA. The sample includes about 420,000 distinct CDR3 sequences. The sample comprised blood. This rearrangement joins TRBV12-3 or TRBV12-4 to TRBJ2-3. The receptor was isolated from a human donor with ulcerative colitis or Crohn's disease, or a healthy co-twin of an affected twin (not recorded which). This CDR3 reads CASSGFGYTDTQYF.